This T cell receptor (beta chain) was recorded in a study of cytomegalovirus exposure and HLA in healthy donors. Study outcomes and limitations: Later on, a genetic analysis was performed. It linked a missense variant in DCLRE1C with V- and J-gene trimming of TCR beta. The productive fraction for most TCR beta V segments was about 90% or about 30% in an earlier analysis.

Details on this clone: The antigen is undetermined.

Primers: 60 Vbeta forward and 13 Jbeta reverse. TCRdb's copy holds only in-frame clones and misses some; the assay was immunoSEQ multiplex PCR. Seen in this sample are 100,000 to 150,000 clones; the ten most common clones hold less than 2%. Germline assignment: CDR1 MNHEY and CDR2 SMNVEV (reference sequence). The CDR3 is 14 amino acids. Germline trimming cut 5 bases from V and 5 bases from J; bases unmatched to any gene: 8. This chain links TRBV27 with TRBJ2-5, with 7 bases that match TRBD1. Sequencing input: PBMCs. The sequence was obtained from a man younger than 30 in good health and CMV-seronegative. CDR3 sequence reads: CASSRTGSMETQYF. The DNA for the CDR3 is TGTGCCAGCAGTAGGACAGGCTCTATGGAGACCCAGTACTTC.